Listed below are T cell receptor beta chains from one sample, sequenced in a study of T cell responses to AZD1222 COVID-19 vaccine. Clones were read by immunoSEQ multiplex PCR, and TCRdb kept only the in-frame ones, dropping some. Among 100,000 to 150,000 clones listed, just over 90% were seen once. Sequenced here: peripheral blood, sampled 28 days after the second AZD1222 dose. These receptors were taken from an adult who received the AZD1222 COVID-19 vaccine. CDR3s include the opening cysteine and the closing phenylalanine or tryptophan. The D gene is left open where the match is weak. Part of the rows lack a size; the others show once, few, many or a class for expanded clones.

j_call	d_call	v_call	clone_size	cdr3_nt	cdr3_aa
TRBJ2-7	TRBD1	TRBV11-2	.	TGTGCCAGCAGCTTATCCCCCCCCCGGGACAGCTACGAGCAGTACTTC	CASSLSPPRDSYEQYF
TRBJ2-2	.	TRBV2	.	TGTGCCAGCAATCTTATCGGGATCGGCGGGGAGCTGTTTTTT	CASNLIGIGGELFF
TRBJ1-2	.	TRBV7-9	.	TGTGCCAGCAGCCAACCGGAGAGGGTAGGGGAAGGCTACACCTTC	CASSQPERVGEGYTF
TRBJ2-7	TRBD2	TRBV6-6	.	TGTGCCAGCAGTCGCCCTAGCGGGGGCTCCTACGAGCAGTACTTC	CASSRPSGGSYEQYF
TRBJ1-1	.	TRBV10-3	.	TGTGCCATCATTTCGGATGGGGGGACTGAAGCTTTCTTT	CAIISDGGTEAFF
TRBJ1-4	.	TRBV9	.	TGTGCCAGCAGCGTAGTTGGCAGGGAAAGTGAAAAACTGTTTTTT	CASSVVGRESEKLFF
TRBJ2-3	TRBD2	TRBV2	.	TGTGCCAGCAGTCAAAACCCTAGCGGGGGGGCCAGGGATACGCAGTATTTT	CASSQNPSGGARDTQYF
TRBJ1-1	.	TRBV19	.	TGTGCCAGTATAGGAGGGCAGGCGGACACTGAAGCTTTCTTT	CASIGGQADTEAFF
TRBJ1-2	.	TRBV7-9	.	TGTGCCAGCAGCTCCCCGGGACGCACCTCAACTAACTATGGCTACACCTTC	CASSSPGRTSTNYGYTF
TRBJ2-1	TRBD1	TRBV12-3/TRBV12-4	.	TGTGCCAGCAAGAGACAGGGAAGCCATGAGCAGTTCTTC	CASKRQGSHEQFF
TRBJ2-3	TRBD2	TRBV7-9	once	TGTGCCAGCAGCCTACCGTTACTAGCGGCTAGCACAGATACGCAGTATTTT	CASSLPLLAASTDTQYF
TRBJ1-5	.	TRBV6-4	.	TGTGCCAGCAGCCCTGAAGGCGATCAGCCCCAGCATTTT	CASSPEGDQPQHF
TRBJ2-6	.	TRBV6-5	.	TGTGCCAGCAGCTTGGACAGCTCTGGGGCCAACGTCCTGACTTTC	CASSLDSSGANVLTF
TRBJ2-3	TRBD2	TRBV5-1	once	TGCGCCAGCAGCTTGGATGGGACTAGCGCAGATACGCAGTATTTT	CASSLDGTSADTQYF
TRBJ2-7	.	TRBV11-2	.	TGTGCCAGCAGCTTACCCCCCTCCTACGAGCAGTACTTC	CASSLPPSYEQYF
TRBJ2-5	TRBD2	TRBV7-2	.	TGTGCCAGCAGCTTAGTGGTAGCGGGGGCCCGGGAGACCCAGTACTTC	CASSLVVAGARETQYF
TRBJ1-5	.	TRBV27	.	TGTGCCAGCAGTTTCTATAGGGATAGCAATCAGCCCCAGCATTTT	CASSFYRDSNQPQHF